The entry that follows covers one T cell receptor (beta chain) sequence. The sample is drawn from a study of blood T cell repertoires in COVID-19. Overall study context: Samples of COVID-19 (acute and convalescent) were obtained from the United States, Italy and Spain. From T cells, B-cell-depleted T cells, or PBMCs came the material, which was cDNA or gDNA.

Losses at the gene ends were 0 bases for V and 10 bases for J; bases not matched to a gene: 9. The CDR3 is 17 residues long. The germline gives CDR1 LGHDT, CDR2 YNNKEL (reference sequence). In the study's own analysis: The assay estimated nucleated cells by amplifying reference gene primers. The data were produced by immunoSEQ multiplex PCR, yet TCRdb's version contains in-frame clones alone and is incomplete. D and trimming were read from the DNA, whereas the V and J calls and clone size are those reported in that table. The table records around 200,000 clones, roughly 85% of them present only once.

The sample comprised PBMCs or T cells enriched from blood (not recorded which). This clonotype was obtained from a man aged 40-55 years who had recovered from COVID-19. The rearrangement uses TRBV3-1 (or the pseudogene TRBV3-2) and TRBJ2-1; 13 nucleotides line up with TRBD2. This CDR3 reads CASSQDRTSGGGEEQFF. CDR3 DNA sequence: TGTGCCAGCAGCCAAGATCGGACTAGCGGGGGAGGGGAGGAGCAGTTCTTC.